This TCR beta chain was sequenced in a study of neurological immune-mediated disorders. Noted time point: longitudinal time-point 2. Unsorted libraries were prepared from 2 million PBMCs held at -80 C. The method for making cDNA was 5'RACE, and it used 10-nucleotide random UMIs. TCRdb reprocessed the 5' RACE reads with MiXCR, giving one entry per CDR3 protein. The sample consists of under 100,000 distinct CDR3 sequences, 13% of them appearing once. This clonotype was seen repeatedly, ten times or more. This clonotype was obtained from a female donor with HTLV-1-associated myelopathy (HAM/TSP). Sequencing was carried out using PBMCs.

CDR3: CASRTPGARVSYEQYF. The DNA for the CDR3 is TGTGCCAGCAGGACCCCGGGGGCGAGGGTATCCTACGAGCAGTACTTC. The chain joins TRBV6-1 to TRBJ2-7; either TRBD1 or TRBD2 may fit D (6 bases each). Trimming cost V 6 bases and J 1 base, with 19 bases left between them. Germline-derived CDR1 and CDR2 are MNHNS and SASEGT. There are 16 residues in the CDR3.